The source of this T cell receptor beta chain is a study of vaccination and CD4 T cells after COVID-19. Turning to the study itself: Sample collection from three convalescent patients took place at day 14 and days 161 to 241 post-vaccination.

CDR1 and CDR2 (germline): MNHEY, SVGAGI. Trimming cost V 0 bases and J 4 bases, with 13 bases left between them. This CDR3 contains 16 residues. About this clonotype: What it binds is not known.

TCRdb re-called the PCR reads through MiXCR, storing one row per CDR3 protein. The sample contains 31,000 or so distinct CDR3 sequences, around 49% of which appear only once. Notes on the study in general: The median number of SARS-CoV-2-reactive clonotypes increased from approximately 23 to 38, a change that did not reach significance. Of the reactive clones in convalescent patients, a median roughly 90% showed up only post-vaccination.

Time point given: late sampling 161 to 241 days after vaccination in three convalescent patients. Sample: CD4+ T cells from blood, taken about 7 months after SARS-CoV-2 vaccination. This sequence was found in a human donor who had recovered from COVID-19. This chain connects TRBV6-5 to TRBJ2-1; D may be TRBD2 (6 bases). The CDR3 protein is CASSYSRDLDYNEQFF. Written as DNA, the CDR3 is TGTGCCAGCAGTTACTCGAGGGACTTGGATTACAATGAGCAGTTCTTC.